This TCR beta chain came from a study of blood T cells in healthy people across ages. Study in general: Capture via template switching afforded approximately one barcoded beta molecule per two T cells. Study-wide points: Diversity estimates from one million T cells were considered underestimates.

A second PCR of roughly 7 to 11 cycles used a sample-barcoded 5' primer and a J-beta primer mix. TCRdb reprocessed the 5' RACE reads via MiXCR and lists one record per CDR3 protein. The table has approximately 820,000 distinct CDR3 sequences, more than 40% seen once. With respect to this clonotype: Its antigen is currently unknown.

Samples each yielded at least 5.5 micrograms of total RNA. The specimen sequenced was blood. The sequence came from a man in his sixties in good health.

CDR3 protein: CASSQRTYNEQFF. CDR3 in DNA: TGTGCCAGCAGCCAGAGGACCTACAATGAGCAGTTCTTC. V gene TRBV7-2 combines with J gene TRBJ2-1, with D unclear. Germline-derived CDR1 and CDR2 are SGHTA and FQGNSA. CDR3 length: 13 amino acids. Trimming took off 5 bases at V and 2 bases at J, with 7 bases between the two ends.